This TCR beta chain was found in a study of PD-1 blockade in mismatch repair-deficient tumors. Germline V gene sequence: CDR1 SGHRS, CDR2 YFSETQ. V trimming: 5 bases; J trimming: 5 bases; junction bases outside the gene matches: 12. The CDR3 is made up of 16 amino acids. Turning to this clone: Its antigen remains unknown.

TCR sequencing covered a few patients who responded to pembrolizumab. Study-wide findings and caveats: Tumor-resident clones, often absent from pretreatment blood, expanded after pembrolizumab and then contracted.

The method was immunoSEQ multiplex PCR; TCRdb's version includes in-frame clones alone and lacks a portion of them. The sample lists around 50,000 clones; 77% were seen once. The V and J genes are TRBV5-1 and TRBJ2-5, with 10 bases fitting TRBD1. This clonotype originated in an adult with mismatch repair-deficient cancer. Material: PBMCs, obtained before pembrolizumab treatment. CDR3 amino acids: CASSSAGTGAPETQYF. The CDR3 bases are TGCGCCAGCAGTTCCGCCGGGACAGGGGCCCCGGAGACCCAGTACTTC.